The next 32 T cell receptor beta chains were all read from a single sample in a study of cytomegalovirus exposure and HLA in healthy donors (TCRdb year 2017). The library relied on the immunoSEQ multiplex PCR assay. Imported from immuneACCESS, the table was reduced by TCRdb to in-frame sequences with V and J called. These copies leave out some clones; in studies compared against another copy, an unresolved V gene accounts for under half, and the cause of the remainder is not known. The sample table lists 97,000 or so clones, over 85% of them with a count of one. The leading ten clones occupy 0.89% of the sample. Sequencing used PBMCs. These receptor sequences come from a woman younger than 35 in good health and CMV-seronegative.

The CDR3: CASSLVGRGETQYF. The CDR3 DNA follows: TGTGCCAGCAGCTTGGTTGGCCGGGGAGAGACCCAGTACTTC. The gene calls are TRBV5-4 and TRBJ2-5; D perhaps matches TRBD2 (5 bases). The CDR3 has 14 amino acids. Trimming pared 0 bases from V and 4 bases from J, leaving 10 bases between. CDR1 and CDR2 (germline): SGHNT, YYREEE (reference sequence).

This chain links TRBV6-1 with TRBJ2-7, with 11 bases aligning to TRBD2. The trim removed 8 bases at V and 2 bases at J, leaving 8 bases unmatched. The CDR3 has 15 residues. The germline CDR1 and CDR2 sequences are MNHNS and SASEGT. The CDR3, as DNA: TGTGCCAGCCATTCCCTAGCGGGGGGCCCCTACGAGCAGTACTTC. Protein sequence: CASHSLAGGPYEQYF.

V usage is TRBV2 and J usage is TRBJ2-3; D perhaps matches TRBD2 (5 bases). The CDR3 spans 12 residues. V was cut by 8 bases and J by 2 bases, with 8 bases left in between. CDR1 and CDR2 from the germline V gene are SNHLY and FYNNEI. This CDR3 reads CASGRITDTQYF. The CDR3 region has the DNA TGTGCCAGCGGGAGAATCACAGATACGCAGTATTTT.

CDR3 in amino acids: CACRGLGGNTIYF. The CDR3 DNA follows: TGTGCCTGCAGGGGGCTTGGCGGAAACACCATATATTTT. The gene calls are TRBV30 and TRBJ1-3, with 8 bases aligning to TRBD1. CDR3 length: 13 amino acids. Germline CDR1 GTSNPN, CDR2 SVGIG (reference sequence). With V trimmed by 6 bases and J by 4 bases, 5 bases remained unmatched.

V gene TRBV5-1 combines with J gene TRBJ2-5; 9 bases align to TRBD2. Germline V gene sequence: CDR1 SGHRS, CDR2 YFSETQ. V lost 4 bases and J lost 2; bases outside the gene matches: 6. The CDR3 has 15 amino acids. The CDR3 DNA reads TGCGCCAGCAGCCCAACTAGCGGGTCACAAGAGACCCAGTACTTC. Translation gives CASSPTSGSQETQYF.

In DNA form, the CDR3 reads TGTGCCAGCAGAACACAGGGGACTGGGAACACTGAAGCTTTCTTT. Its protein product is CASRTQGTGNTEAFF. This chain uses TRBV7-9 with TRBJ1-1; 7 bases fit TRBD1. With V trimmed by 6 bases and J by 1 base, 8 bases remained unmatched. The CDR3 extends over 15 amino acids. CDR1 and CDR2 from the germline V gene are SEHNR and FQNEAQ (reference sequence).

The chain combines TRBV5-6 with TRBJ1-5, with a tentative D call TRBD1 (6 bases). The CDR3 length is 15 residues. Looked up from germline, CDR1 is SGHDT and CDR2 is YYEEEE. Between the trimmed V and J ends, which lost 0 bases and 7 bases, there was a span of 14 bases. The chain's CDR3 is CASSLGAGARQPQHF. Written as DNA, the CDR3 is TGTGCCAGCAGCTTGGGCGCGGGGGCTCGGCAGCCCCAGCATTTT.

The CDR3: CASRVGLLSYEQYF. Here the CDR3 DNA reads TGTGCCAGCAGAGTGGGACTCCTCTCCTACGAGCAGTACTTC. The chain combines TRBV2 with TRBJ2-7; D is perhaps TRBD2 (6 bases). The V gene's germline CDR1 is SNHLY and CDR2 FYNNEI. V was trimmed by 6 bases and J by 0 bases, leaving 12 bases between them. The length of the CDR3 is 14 residues.

This clone was seen a single time. The J gene is TRBJ2-2, the V gene TRBV10-3, with 7 bases fitting TRBD2. Germline CDR1 reads ENHRY; CDR2 reads SYGVKD. V lost 5 bases to trimming and J lost 1 base; unmatched junction nucleotides: 7. There are 16 residues in the CDR3. The CDR3 loop reads CAISRLPSGNTGELFF. The CDR3 nucleotides are TGTGCCATCAGTCGTTTACCTAGCGGGAACACCGGGGAGCTGTTTTTT.

V usage is TRBV5-6 and J usage is TRBJ2-3; 9 bases map to TRBD1. The ends lost 4 bases at V and 1 base at J; junction bases unmatched: 16. Germline V gene lookup returns CDR1 SGHDT and CDR2 YYEEEE. The CDR3 consists of 19 residues. This CDR3 reads CASSGGSPNRTGGTDTQYF. DNA for the CDR3: TGTGCCAGCAGCGGAGGAAGCCCTAACAGGACAGGGGGCACAGATACGCAGTATTTT.

The V call is TRBV7-6, the J call TRBJ2-2, with TRBD2 identical over 7 bases. The J segment lost 1 base and the V segment lost 7 bases, leaving 9 bases of the junction unmatched. In germline, CDR1 is SGHVS, CDR2 FNYEAQ. This CDR3 has 16 residues. The CDR3 here is CASTNRGVENTGELFF. The DNA of the CDR3 is TGTGCCAGCACCAACCGGGGGGTAGAGAACACCGGGGAGCTGTTTTTT.

The chain combines TRBV27 with TRBJ2-1; 7 nucleotides align to TRBD2. The CDR3 length is 12 residues. The germline CDR1 and CDR2 sequences are MNHEY and SMNVEV (reference sequence). Trimming took 4 bases from V and 9 from J; bases not matched to a gene: 3. The CDR3 coding sequence is TGTGCCAGCAGTTGGGGCGGGAGTGAGCAGTTCTTC. This sequence encodes CASSWGGSEQFF.

The gene calls are TRBV7-9 and TRBJ1-1; perhaps TRBD1 as D (5 bases). The V gene's germline CDR1 is SEHNR and CDR2 FQNEAQ (reference sequence). Trimming removed 0 bases at V and 3 bases at J, with 11 bases between. The CDR3 runs 15 residues. In DNA form, the CDR3 reads TGTGCCAGCAGCTTAGCTCTGGGGCTGGACACTGAAGCTTTCTTT. Protein product: CASSLALGLDTEAFF.

The genes are TRBV12-5 and TRBJ2-1, with 16 bases aligning to TRBD2. V gave up 8 bases and J gave up 9 bases; unmatched junction bases: 16. The CDR3 consists of 18 residues. Germline CDR1 and CDR2: LGHNT and FRNRAP. CDR3: CASRIHHRGLAGGGEQFF. The CDR3 DNA is TGTGCTAGTCGAATCCACCACAGGGGACTAGCGGGAGGGGGTGAGCAGTTCTTC.

The chain uses TRBV2 and TRBJ2-1; D is undetermined. The CDR3 runs to 14 residues. Trimming pared 4 bases from V and 13 bases from J, leaving 20 bases between. CDR1 is SNHLY and CDR2 is FYNNEI in the germline V gene. The CDR3 DNA reads as TGTGCCAGCAGTGTTGGGTATGGATCCGAGGCCCAGTTCTTC. It yields the protein CASSVGYGSEAQFF.

The chain links TRBV5-1 to TRBJ1-2; 7 bases line up with TRBD1. Germline V gene sequence: CDR1 SGHRS, CDR2 YFSETQ. V gave up 0 bases and J gave up 6 bases; unmatched junction bases: 5. The CDR3 is 14 residues long. CDR3 loop: CASSLDGDSNGYTF. CDR3 sequence (DNA): TGCGCCAGCAGCTTGGATGGGGACAGTAATGGCTACACCTTC.

The chain is built from TRBV30 and TRBJ1-3; D possibly corresponds to TRBD1 (6 bases). Trimming shortened V by 0 bases and J by 2 bases, and 14 bases separated the two germline ends. This CDR3 spans 16 amino acids. The germline V gene encodes CDR1 GTSNPN and CDR2 SVGIG (reference sequence). The CDR3 DNA reads TGTGCCTGGAGTGTACAATTCAGGGGACCTGGAAACACCATATATTTT. The encoded protein is CAWSVQFRGPGNTIYF.

The chain has TRBV6-5 and TRBJ2-1; TRBD2 aligns across 8 bases. Germline CDR1 MNHEY, CDR2 SVGAGI. This CDR3 has 16 residues. The V gene end was trimmed by 4 bases and the J gene end by 3 bases; junction bases not matched to a gene: 8. The CDR3: CASSSQAGVVYNEQFF. In nucleotides, the CDR3 is TGTGCCAGCAGTTCCCAAGCGGGGGTCGTCTACAATGAGCAGTTCTTC.

This chain joins TRBV7-6 and TRBJ1-1; TRBD1 matches 8 bases. Germline V gene sequence: CDR1 SGHVS, CDR2 FNYEAQ. The CDR3 has 15 residues. J lost 1 base, V lost 4 bases, and 5 bases had no gene match. The CDR3 loop is CASSSGTGANTEAFF. The CDR3 nucleotides read TGTGCCAGCAGCTCAGGGACAGGCGCGAACACTGAAGCTTTCTTT.

This clone was detected once. This rearrangement joins TRBV19 to TRBJ2-2, with D unresolved. CDR1 and CDR2 from the germline V gene are LNHDA and SQIVND (reference sequence). The CDR3 consists of 13 residues. Trimming left V 2 bases short and J 8 bases short, with 9 bases between. CDR3 coding DNA: TGTGCCAGTAGTATAAGAGTCGCGGGGGAGCTGTTTTTT. Amino acids: CASSIRVAGELFF. The whole variable domain, filled in from reference TRBV19 and TRBJ2-2, reads DGGITQSPKYLFRKEGQNVTLSCEQNLNHDAMYWYRQDPGQGLRLIYYSQIVNDFQKGDIAEGYSVSREKKESFPLTVTSAQKNPTAFYLCASSIRVAGELFFGEGSRLTVL.

The count of this clone is one. The chain is built from TRBV10-2 and TRBJ2-7, with D perhaps matching TRBD2 (6 bases). V was cut by 4 bases and J by 4 bases, with 20 bases left in between. In germline, CDR1 is WSHSY, CDR2 SAAADI. CDR3 length: 16 residues. As DNA, the CDR3 is TGCGCCAGCAGTGTTCCTAGGGGTAGCGGAATGTACGAGCAGTACTTC. Its translation: CASSVPRGSGMYEQYF.

This clone is a singleton in its sample. This chain uses TRBV10-2 with TRBJ2-7; 8 nucleotides align to TRBD1. Germline values: CDR1 WSHSY, CDR2 SAAADI. The CDR3 is 16 residues long. Trimming at V came to 6 bases and at J to 3 bases, leaving 13 bases not matched to a gene. The CDR3 reads CASSDARTGYFYEQYF. CDR3 coding DNA: TGCGCCAGCAGCGACGCCCGGACAGGGTACTTCTACGAGCAGTACTTC.

The rearrangement uses TRBV7-9 and TRBJ2-6; a possible D gene is TRBD1 (5 bases). The V end was cut by 1 base, the J end by 0 bases, with 10 bases between. Per the germline V gene, CDR1 is SEHNR and CDR2 is FQNEAQ (reference sequence). The CDR3 runs 17 residues. In nucleotides, the CDR3 is TGTGCCAGCAGCTTAGGGACACAAAGCTCTGGGGCCAACGTCCTGACTTTC. This encodes CASSLGTQSSGANVLTF.

The genes are TRBV5-4 and TRBJ1-1; possibly TRBD1 for D (6 bases). V lost 0 bases, J lost 2 bases, and 11 bases lay in between. This CDR3 has 15 amino acids. The V gene's germline CDR1 is SGHNT and CDR2 YYREEE (reference sequence). This CDR3 reads CASSLGGTTNTEAFF. The CDR3 DNA reads TGTGCCAGCAGCTTGGGAGGGACAACTAACACTGAAGCTTTCTTT.

The chain carries TRBV7-9 and TRBJ1-4, with TRBD1 matching 7 bases. The germline V gene has CDR1 SEHNR and CDR2 FQNEAQ (reference sequence). This CDR3 spans 14 amino acids. Trimming at V came to 5 bases and at J to 8 bases, leaving 8 bases not matched to a gene. Here the CDR3 reads CASSPGTEIEKLFF. The DNA for the CDR3 is TGTGCCAGCAGCCCGGGGACAGAGATCGAAAAACTGTTTTTT.

The rearrangement links TRBV11-2 to TRBJ2-1, with TRBD2 matching 7 bases. CDR1 and CDR2 from the germline V gene are SGHAT and FQNNGV. V shed 2 bases, J shed 6 bases, and the junction held 7 bases outside the gene matches. The CDR3 length is 15 residues. The CDR3 spells CASSLWGGSGNEQFF. The CDR3 DNA follows: TGTGCCAGCAGCTTATGGGGCGGGAGCGGCAATGAGCAGTTCTTC.

The DNA of the CDR3 is TGTGCCAGCAGTTTCCGACAGGGGAGAAACGGGGAGCTGTTTTTT. As protein: CASSFRQGRNGELFF. The chain carries TRBV27 and TRBJ2-2; 8 nucleotides line up with TRBD1. The J segment lost 7 bases and the V segment lost 3 bases, leaving 7 bases of the junction unmatched. The CDR3 runs to 15 residues. Germline-derived CDR1 and CDR2 are MNHEY and SMNVEV (reference sequence).

In nucleotides, the CDR3 is TGTGCCAGCCACAGCAACTATGGCTACACCTTC. This sequence encodes CASHSNYGYTF. The V gene is TRBV28, the J gene TRBJ1-2; D remains ambiguous. The CDR3 is 11 residues long. V was trimmed by 8 bases and J by 2 bases, leaving 6 bases between them. CDR1 is MDHEN, CDR2 SYDVKM, per germline.

This clone has a single count. V gene TRBV7-6 combines with J gene TRBJ2-2; TRBD1 agrees at 9 bases. This CDR3 has 16 amino acids. The germline V gene has CDR1 SGHVS and CDR2 FNYEAQ. The V gene end was trimmed by 4 bases and the J gene end by 4 bases; junction bases not matched to a gene: 7. The CDR3 nucleotides are TGTGCCAGCAGCTCCTGGACAGGGGACCGCACCGGGGAGCTGTTTTTT. Translation: CASSSWTGDRTGELFF.

This chain connects TRBV6-1 to TRBJ2-7, with TRBD1 as a possible D gene (5 bases). Trimming removed 5 bases at V and 3 bases at J, with 17 bases between. The CDR3 has 15 amino acids. Germline V CDR1 and CDR2: MNHNS, SASEGT. Written as DNA, the CDR3 is TGTGCCAGCAGTCATACCTTTCGACAGATCTACGAGCAGTACTTC. It is translated as CASSHTFRQIYEQYF.

The chain carries TRBV7-9 and TRBJ2-5; 9 bases agree with TRBD2. The germline gives CDR1 SEHNR, CDR2 FQNEAQ (reference sequence). This CDR3 is built from 16 residues. V was pared by 1 base and J by 1 base, with 4 bases of the junction left unmatched. The CDR3 coding sequence is TGTGCCAGCAGCTTAGATCTAGCGGGGTCCCAAGAGACCCAGTACTTC. The encoded protein is CASSLDLAGSQETQYF.

The V call is TRBV9, the J call TRBJ2-7; D call uncertain. This CDR3 is built from 14 residues. V was cut by 6 bases and J by 0 bases, with 13 bases left in between. Germline V gene data show CDR1 as SGDLS and CDR2 as YYNGEE. CDR3 sequence: CASTPDSNSYEQYF. The CDR3 nucleotides read TGTGCCAGCACCCCTGATTCTAACTCCTACGAGCAGTACTTC.